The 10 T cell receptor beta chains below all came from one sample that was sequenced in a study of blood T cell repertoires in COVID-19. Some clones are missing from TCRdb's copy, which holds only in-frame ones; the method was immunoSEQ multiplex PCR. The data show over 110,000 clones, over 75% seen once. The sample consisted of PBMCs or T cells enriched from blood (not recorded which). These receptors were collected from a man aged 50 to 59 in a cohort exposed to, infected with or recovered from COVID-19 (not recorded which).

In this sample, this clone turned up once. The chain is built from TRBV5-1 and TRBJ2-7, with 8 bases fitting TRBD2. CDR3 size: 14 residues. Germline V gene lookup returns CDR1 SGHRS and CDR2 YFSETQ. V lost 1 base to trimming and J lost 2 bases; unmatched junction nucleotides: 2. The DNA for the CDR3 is TGCGCCAGCAGCTTGAGCGGGAGTCCCTACGAGCAGTACTTC. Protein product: CASSLSGSPYEQYF.

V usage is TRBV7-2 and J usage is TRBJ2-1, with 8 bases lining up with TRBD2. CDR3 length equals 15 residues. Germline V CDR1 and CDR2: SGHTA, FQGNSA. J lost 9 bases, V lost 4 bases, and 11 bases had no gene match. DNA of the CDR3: TGTGCCAGCAGCTGGTCCCAACTCAGCGGGAGTGAGCAGTTCTTC. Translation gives CASSWSQLSGSEQFF.

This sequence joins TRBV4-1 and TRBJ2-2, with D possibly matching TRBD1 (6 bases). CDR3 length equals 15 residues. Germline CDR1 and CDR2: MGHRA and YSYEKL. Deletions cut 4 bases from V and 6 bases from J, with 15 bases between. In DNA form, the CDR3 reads TGCGCCAGCAGCCTACAACAGGGATGGGCCGGGGAGCTGTTTTTT. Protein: CASSLQQGWAGELFF.

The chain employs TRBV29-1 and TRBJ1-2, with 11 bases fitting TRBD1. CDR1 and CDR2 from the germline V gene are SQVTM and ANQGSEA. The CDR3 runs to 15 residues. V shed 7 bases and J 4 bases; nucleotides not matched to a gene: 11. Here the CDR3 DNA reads TGCAGCGCTAATTCGGGACAGGGGGGGATCTATGGCTACACCTTC. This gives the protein CSANSGQGGIYGYTF.

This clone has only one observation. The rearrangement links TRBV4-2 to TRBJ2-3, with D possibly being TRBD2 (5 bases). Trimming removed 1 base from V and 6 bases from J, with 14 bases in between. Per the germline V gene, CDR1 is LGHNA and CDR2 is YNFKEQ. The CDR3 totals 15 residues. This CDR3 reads CASSQAGTSSDTQYF. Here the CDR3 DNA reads TGTGCCAGCAGCCAAGCGGGAACTAGTTCTGATACGCAGTATTTT.

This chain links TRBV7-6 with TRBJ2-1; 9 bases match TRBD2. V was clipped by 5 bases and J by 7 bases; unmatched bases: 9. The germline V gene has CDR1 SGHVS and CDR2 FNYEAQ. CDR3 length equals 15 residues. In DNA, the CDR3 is TGTGCCAGCAGCCTGGGACTAGCTATAGGGAATGAGCAGTTCTTC. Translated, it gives CASSLGLAIGNEQFF. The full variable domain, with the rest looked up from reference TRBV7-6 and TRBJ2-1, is GAGVSQSPRYKVTKRGQDVALRCDPISGHVSLYWYRQALGQGPEFLTYFNYEAQQDKSGLPNDRFSAERPEGSISTLTIQRTEQRDSAMYRCASSLGLAIGNEQFFGPGTRLTVL.

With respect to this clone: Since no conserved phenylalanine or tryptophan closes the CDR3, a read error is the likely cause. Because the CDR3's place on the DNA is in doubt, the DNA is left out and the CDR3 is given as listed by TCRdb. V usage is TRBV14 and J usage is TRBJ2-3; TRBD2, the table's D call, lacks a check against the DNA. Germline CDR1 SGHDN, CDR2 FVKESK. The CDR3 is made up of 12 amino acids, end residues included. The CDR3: CASSQVTGEYRI.

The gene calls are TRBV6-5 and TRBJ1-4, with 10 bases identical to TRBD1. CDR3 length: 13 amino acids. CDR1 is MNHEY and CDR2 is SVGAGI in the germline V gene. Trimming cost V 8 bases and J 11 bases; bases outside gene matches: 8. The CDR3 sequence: CASLGQGLGKLFF. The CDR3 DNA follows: TGTGCCAGCCTGGGACAGGGGTTAGGGAAACTGTTTTTT.

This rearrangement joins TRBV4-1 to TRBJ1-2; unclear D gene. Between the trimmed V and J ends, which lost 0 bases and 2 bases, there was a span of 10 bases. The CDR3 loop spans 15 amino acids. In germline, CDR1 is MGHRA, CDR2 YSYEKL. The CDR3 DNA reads TGCGCCAGCAGCCAAGATACCAGAACGAACTATGGCTACACCTTC. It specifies CASSQDTRTNYGYTF.

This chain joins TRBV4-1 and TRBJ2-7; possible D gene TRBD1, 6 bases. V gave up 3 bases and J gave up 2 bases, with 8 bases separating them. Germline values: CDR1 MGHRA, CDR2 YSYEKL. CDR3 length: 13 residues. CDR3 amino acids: CASSQDRPYEQYF. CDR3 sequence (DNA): TGCGCCAGCAGCCAGGACAGACCCTACGAGCAGTACTTC.